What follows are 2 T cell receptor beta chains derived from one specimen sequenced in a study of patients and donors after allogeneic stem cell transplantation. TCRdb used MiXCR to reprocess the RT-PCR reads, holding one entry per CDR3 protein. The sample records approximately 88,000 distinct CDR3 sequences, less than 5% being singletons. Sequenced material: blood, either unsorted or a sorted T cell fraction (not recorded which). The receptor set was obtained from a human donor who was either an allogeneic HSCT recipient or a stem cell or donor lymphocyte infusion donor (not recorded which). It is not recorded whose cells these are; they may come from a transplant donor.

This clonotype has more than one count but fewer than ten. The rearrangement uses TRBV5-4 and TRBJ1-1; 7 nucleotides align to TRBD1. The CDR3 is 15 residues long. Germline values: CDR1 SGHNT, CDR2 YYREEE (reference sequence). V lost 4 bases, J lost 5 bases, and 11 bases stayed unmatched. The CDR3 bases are TGTGCCAGCAGCGCGGGACAGCCGGAGGGAACTGAAGCTTTCTTT. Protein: CASSAGQPEGTEAFF.

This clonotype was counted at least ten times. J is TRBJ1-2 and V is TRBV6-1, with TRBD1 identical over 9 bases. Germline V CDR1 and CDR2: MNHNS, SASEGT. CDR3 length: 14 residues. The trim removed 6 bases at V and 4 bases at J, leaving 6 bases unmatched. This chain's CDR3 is CASRLGQGIYGYTF. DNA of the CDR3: TGTGCCAGCAGGCTTGGACAGGGGATCTATGGCTACACCTTC.